These T cell receptor beta chains were read from a single sample in a study of shared clonotypes between healthy human individuals. Profiling relied on immunoSEQ multiplex PCR, and the TCRdb table lists in-frame clones only, not all of them. In the table there are approximately 2.5 million clones, approximately 94% of which are singletons. The specimen was naive CD4+ T cells from PBMCs. The receptors shown here come from a man younger than 30 in good health. Some clones in this sample may be carry-over from other donors' samples. CDR3s include the opening cysteine and the closing phenylalanine or tryptophan. The D gene is left open where the match is weak. Rows give clone size only sometimes, using once, few, many, or a class for an expanded clone.

>.|15|TRBV5-1|.|TRBJ2-2
TGCGCCAGCAGCTTGGCGGGACAGAACACCGGGGAGCTGTTTTTT
CASSLAGQNTGELFF
>.|17|TRBV11-2|TRBD2|TRBJ2-1
TGTGCCAGCAGCTTTCTTCCCGGGACTAGCGGGAGCTGGGAGCAGTTCTTC
CASSFLPGTSGSWEQFF
>.|14|TRBV7-9|.|TRBJ2-2
TGTGCCAGCAGCTTAGAGGTCGGCACCGGGGAGCTGTTTTTT
CASSLEVGTGELFF
>.|17|TRBV4-1|TRBD2|TRBJ2-3
TGCGCCAGCAGCCAGAGACTAGCGGGAGTGGGTACAGATACGCAGTATTTT
CASSQRLAGVGTDTQYF
>few|14|TRBV7-3|.|TRBJ1-1
TGTGCCAGCAGCACCACAGGAACGAACACTGAAGCTTTCTTT
CASSTTGTNTEAFF
>.|13|TRBV2|TRBD1|TRBJ2-1
TGTGCCAGCATGGGACAGGGACCCCGATCGCAGTTCTTC
CASMGQGPRSQFF
>.|15|TRBV28|.|TRBJ1-4
TGTGCCAGCAGCACTCTGGGACAAACTAATGAAAAACTGTTTTTT
CASSTLGQTNEKLFF
>.|14|TRBV5-1|.|TRBJ1-5
TGCGCCAGCAGCTTGGGCCCAGGGGTCCAGCCCCAGCATTTT
CASSLGPGVQPQHF
>.|17|TRBV7-2|TRBD2|TRBJ2-5
TGTGCCAGCAGCTTAGTAGTAACTAGCGGAGGAGGGGAGACCCAGTACTTC
CASSLVVTSGGGETQYF
>.|15|TRBV7-2|.|TRBJ2-1
TGTGCCAGCAGCTTACAGGACGGAGGACTCTTTGAGCAGTTCTTC
CASSLQDGGLFEQFF
>.|13|TRBV10-3|.|TRBJ2-3
TGTGCCATCAGTTTCCTCGACACAGATACGCAGTATTTT
CAISFLDTDTQYF
>.|16|TRBV4-1|.|TRBJ2-7
TGCGCCAGCAGCCATCTCGGGCGGGATCTCAACTACGAGCAGTACTTC
CASSHLGRDLNYEQYF
>.|10|TRBV20-1|.|TRBJ2-5
TGCAGTGCCATAAAAGAGACCCAGTACTTC
CSAIKETQYF
>.|15|TRBV2|TRBD2|TRBJ2-1
TGTGCCAGCAGTGAGATTCGCGGGAGAGGTAATGAGCAGTTCTTC
CASSEIRGRGNEQFF
>.|15|TRBV18|.|TRBJ2-1
TGTGCCAGCTCACAGCAGGGGCACAACTACAATGAGCAGTTCTTC
CASSQQGHNYNEQFF
>.|15|TRBV27|.|TRBJ2-5
TGTGCCAGCAGTTTAGTCCCGACTTCACAAGAGACCCAGTACTTC
CASSLVPTSQETQYF
>.|17|TRBV15|.|TRBJ1-4
TGTGCCACCAGCAGACGAGGGACGCGGGCAACTAATGAAAAACTGTTTTTT
CATSRRGTRATNEKLFF
>once|14|TRBV6-8|.|TRBJ2-3
TGTGCCAGCTACGGAGGGAGAAGCACAGATACGCAGTATTTT
CASYGGRSTDTQYF
>.|16|TRBV5-1|.|TRBJ2-7
TGCGCCAGCAGCTTGCGATCCGGGGGCGATGTCTACGAGCAGTACTTC
CASSLRSGGDVYEQYF
>.|13|TRBV2|TRBD1|TRBJ2-1
TGTGCCAGCAGTGGTCAGGGACAGGGGGCCCAGTTCTTC
CASSGQGQGAQFF
>.|15|TRBV29-1|TRBD2|TRBJ2-3
TGCAGCGTGGGGGGACTAGCGGGAGGGCTGGATACGCAGTATTTT
CSVGGLAGGLDTQYF
>.|14|TRBV6-5|TRBD1|TRBJ2-7
TGTGCCAGCAGGGGACAGGGAGTGAGCTACGAGCAGTACTTC
CASRGQGVSYEQYF
>.|16|TRBV7-2|TRBD2|TRBJ2-7
TGTGCCAGCAGCTTAGGCCTAGCGGAGGGCTCCTACGAGCAGTACTTC
CASSLGLAEGSYEQYF
>.|13|TRBV28|.|TRBJ2-1
TGTGCCATCGCTGAAGGGTGGGATCATGAGCAGTTCTTC
CAIAEGWDHEQFF
>.|12|TRBV11-2|.|TRBJ1-2
TGTGCCAGCAGCCAGGTGGTGGGGGGCTACACCTTC
CASSQVVGGYTF
>few|12|TRBV15|.|TRBJ1-4
TGTGCCACCAGCAGAGCGAATGGGAAACTGTTTTTT
CATSRANGKLFF
>.|15|TRBV16|.|TRBJ2-1
TGTGCCAGCAGCCAAGTGGGGGTCGGGTACAATGAGCAGTTCTTC
CASSQVGVGYNEQFF
>.|18|TRBV14|.|TRBJ2-2
TGTGCCAGCAGCCAAGGAGTATCAGGTCACCCTTCAAACGGGGAGCTGTTTTTT
CASSQGVSGHPSNGELFF
>.|12|TRBV30|TRBD1|TRBJ1-2
TGTGCCTGGAGTGGGACAGGGACGGGCTACACCTTC
CAWSGTGTGYTF
>.|11|TRBV10-3|.|TRBJ2-7
TGTGCCATCAGTGAGTCCGAGGAGCAGTACTTC
CAISESEEQYF
>.|16|TRBV15|.|TRBJ2-2
TGTGCCACCAGCTTCGACGTATCCTCGAACACCGGGGAGCTGTTTTTT
CATSFDVSSNTGELFF
>.|15|TRBV18|TRBD1|TRBJ1-2
TGTGCCAGCTCACCTTCGCCGGACAGGGACTCTGGCTACACCTTC
CASSPSPDRDSGYTF
>.|15|TRBV7-3|.|TRBJ2-7
TGTGCCAGCAGCCCGAAGGGGGGTCTGGTCTACGAGCAGTACTTC
CASSPKGGLVYEQYF
>once|15|TRBV28|.|TRBJ1-5
TGTGCCAGCAGTTTAGATATCGGGGGACGGCAGCCCCAGCATTTT
CASSLDIGGRQPQHF
>.|14|TRBV5-1|TRBD2|TRBJ2-7
TGCGCCAGCAGCCGGGGTAGCGGGAGGTACGAGCAGTACTTC
CASSRGSGRYEQYF
>.|11|TRBV6-5|.|TRBJ1-4
TGTGCCAGCAGTTACTCGGGGAAACTGTTTTTT
CASSYSGKLFF
>.|18|TRBV4-3|TRBD1|TRBJ2-2
TGCGCCAGCAGCCACCTACTGGGGACAGGGGCGAACACCGGGGAGCTGTTTTTT
CASSHLLGTGANTGELFF
>.|15|TRBV6-5|.|TRBJ2-3
TGTGCCAGCACCCCCACGGGGCGGGTCACAGATACGCAGTATTTT
CASTPTGRVTDTQYF
>once|14|TRBV6-5|.|TRBJ1-2
TGTGCCACTAGGCGCGGGAGGGAGGACTATGGCTACACCTTC
CATRRGREDYGYTF
>once|14|TRBV10-3|.|TRBJ1-1
TGTGCCATCAGTGTCGAGGCAGGGGTCACTGAAGCTTTCTTT
CAISVEAGVTEAFF
>.|13|TRBV7-2|.|TRBJ2-2
TGTGCCAGCAGCTTAGGCCGGACCGGGGAGCTGTTTTTT
CASSLGRTGELFF
>.|16|TRBV2|.|TRBJ2-3
TGTGCCAGCAGACCCGACCGGGCCCCTGGGACAGATACGCAGTATTTT
CASRPDRAPGTDTQYF
>.|15|TRBV5-4|.|TRBJ2-2
TGTGCCAGCAGCTTGGCGTCAGCGAACACCGGGGAGCTGTTTTTT
CASSLASANTGELFF
>.|16|TRBV28|TRBD1|TRBJ2-4
TGTGCCAGCAGTTTATATGGACAGGGGGCCAAAAACATTCAGTACTTC
CASSLYGQGAKNIQYF
>once|14|TRBV6-5|.|TRBJ2-2
TGTGCCAGCAGTACAGGCAAGGGCACCGGGGAGCTGTTTTTT
CASSTGKGTGELFF
>.|17|TRBV5-4|.|TRBJ2-6
TGTGCCAGCAGCCCCTTGGAGGGGCCTTCTGGGGCCAACGTCCTGACTTTC
CASSPLEGPSGANVLTF
>.|15|TRBV19|TRBD2|TRBJ2-3
TGTGCCAGTAGTATGACTAGCGGGAGCATAGATACGCAGTATTTT
CASSMTSGSIDTQYF
>.|15|TRBV5-1|.|TRBJ2-5
TGCGCCAGCAGCTTGTATACCCGGGTCCAAGAGACCCAGTACTTC
CASSLYTRVQETQYF
>.|14|TRBV6-6|.|TRBJ2-7
TGTGCCAGCAGTTACTCGCTCACGGGCTGGGAGCAGTACTTC
CASSYSLTGWEQYF
>.|17|TRBV9|.|TRBJ2-3
TGTGCCAGCAGCTGGTCCGCGGGGACAACTAGCACAGATACGCAGTATTTT
CASSWSAGTTSTDTQYF
>few|13|TRBV11-2|.|TRBJ1-5
TGTGCCAGCAGCTTATGGGCTAATCAGCCCCAGCATTTT
CASSLWANQPQHF
>.|15|TRBV5-1|TRBD1|TRBJ2-3
TGCGCCAGCAGCTTTGCGGGACAGGGTTCAGATACGCAGTATTTT
CASSFAGQGSDTQYF
>.|15|TRBV11-2|.|TRBJ2-5
TGTGCCAGCAGCTTAGGATTGGGAAATGGAGAGACCCAGTACTTC
CASSLGLGNGETQYF
>.|14|TRBV2|.|TRBJ2-7
TGTGCCAGCAGTCAAGCGGGTTTCCCCCTCGAGCAGTACTTC
CASSQAGFPLEQYF
>.|16|TRBV27|TRBD1|TRBJ1-2
TGTGCCAGCACCCCCGGGTCCTGGGACAGGGGGAAAGGCTACACCTTC
CASTPGSWDRGKGYTF